This TCR beta chain was identified in a study of blood T cells in healthy people across ages (dated by TCRdb to between 2015 and 2016). For context, the study as a whole: In model experiments, template switching captured about one uniquely barcoded TCR beta cDNA molecule for every two T cells. The donors were split into four age groups: young (average around 15 years), middle-aged (roughly 40), aged (approximately 60) and long-lived (under 85). For two donors (one aged 18 to 29 and one aged 80 or older), the study analyzed two additional independent replicas of 1 million unique cDNA reads from the same blood draw. To avoid experimental bias, donors of different ages were randomly spread across the sequencing lanes. The study measured age-related changes in TCR beta repertoire diversity using deep sequencing normalized with unique cDNA molecular identifiers.

General study outcomes and caveats: Bulk unsorted PBMC profiling prevented conclusive comparison of naive and antigen-experienced compartments. Observed TCR beta diversity per million T cells fell roughly linearly with age, and a significant reduction was already apparent by age roughly 40. The long-lived group showed more naive CD4+ T cells, fewer expanded clones and increased TCR diversity than the aged group, suggesting age selection. The CMV infection status of donors was not known, potentially confounding age-related changes in expanded clonotypes. Total diversity estimates from one million sequenced T cells were considered lower bounds and underestimates. A strong correlation was found between observed TCR beta diversity and the percentage of naive T cells measured by flow cytometry.

Systemically healthy Caucasian individuals from Russia, 35 to 50 in total and aged about 6 to 95 years, were included as donors. Each donor gave roughly 9 milliliters of peripheral blood, drawn into EDTA-treated Vacutainer tubes. Ficoll-Paque density-gradient centrifugation was used to isolate PBMCs, with at least 6 million obtained per sample. Trizol reagent was used to extract total RNA from PBMCs, with at least 5.5 micrograms per sample. For every donor, flow cytometry on a PBMC aliquot measured the percentage of naive CD45RAhigh/CD27high T cells. The library was made by 5' RACE. The sequencer listed for this sample is Illumina HiSeq 2500. A second PCR of 7 to 11 cycles was run with a J-beta primer mix and a sample-barcoded 5' primer. Each TCR beta cDNA molecule received a unique molecular identifier from a template-switch 5' adaptor carrying 12 random nucleotides. Each sample yielded at least 3 million CDR3-containing paired-end reads. All of the RNA was converted into first-strand cDNA using the Mint cDNA synthesis kit, with a TRBC-specific oligonucleotide serving as the primer. After uracil-DNA glycosylase treatment, a first 18-cycle PCR used universal primers M1SS and BC2_uni_R on all cDNA. The study's processing was this. For normalization, 1 million high-quality reads, each with a distinct molecular identifier, were randomly selected from each sample. Reads with shared molecular identifiers were discarded instead of being binned into consensus sequences. MiTCR, with a Q25 quality threshold and the strictest error-elimination algorithm, was used for CDR3 identification, clonotype clustering and error correction. Lower-bound total TCR beta diversity was estimated with a nonparametric unseen species model using Euler transformation. TCRdb's own reprocessing of the public reads used fastp at Q25 and MiXCR and kept productive beta chains. Duplicate CDR3 protein sequences are folded into a single record with the most common DNA and genes. These V and J calls rely on TCRdb rather than the paper's analysis. This sample comprises around 800,000 distinct CDR3 sequences, about 42% of them detected only once. Roughly 19% of the sample rests with the top ten.

Remarks on this clonotype: Its antigen remains undetermined. An end of the junction differs from the germline gene, which may be a read error.

The receptor was derived from a man aged 55-75 years in good health. Source material: blood.

The nucleotide sequence reads TGTGCCGGCAGCCGACCGCACGGAGGCTACACCTTC. It is translated as CAGSRPHGGYTF. The V gene is TRBV6-1 and the J gene is TRBJ1-2; confidence is insufficient to name the D gene. CDR1 and CDR2, per the germline V gene, are MNHNS and SASEGT. The CDR3 has 12 amino acids, counting the end cysteine and phenylalanine. The retained sequence is limited to the CDR3, 36 bases, with the frame set at the first base.